This is a list of T cell receptor beta chains from one sample in a study of T-cell memory formation after mild COVID-19. One entry per CDR3 protein results from TCRdb running MiXCR on the 5' RACE reads. There are a few hundred thousand distinct CDR3 sequences in the sample; around 25% occur only once, and roughly 10% lies in the top ten. Sequences were obtained from PBMCs or a T cell subset sorted from them (not recorded which). The receptors come from an adult woman who had mild COVID-19 (a few samples of this study predate the infection). Cell type and time point are not known. Both conserved end residues are part of each CDR3. D genes are given only for firm matches. Clone size appears in some rows only: once, few, many, or a class for an expanded clone.

d_call j_call clone_size v_call cdr3_nt cdr3_aa
. TRBJ2-3 few TRBV20-1 TGCAGTGCTAGATGGGGGGCGCAGACAGATACGCAGTATTTT CSARWGAQTDTQYF
. TRBJ2-2 few TRBV12-3/TRBV12-4 TGTGCCGGCCTAGTGGGGGCAACCGGGGAGCTGTTTTTT CAGLVGATGELFF
TRBD2 TRBJ2-1 . TRBV5-1 TGCGCCAGCAGCACTAGCGGAACGCATGAGCAGTTCTTC CASSTSGTHEQFF
TRBD1 TRBJ2-7 . TRBV6-1 TGTGCCAGCCGACAGGGAGACTACGAGCAGTACTTC CASRQGDYEQYF
. TRBJ2-5 few TRBV3-1 TGTGCCAGCAGCCAAGACCCGCCGGGGGCTGGCGAGACCCAGTACTTC CASSQDPPGAGETQYF
TRBD1 TRBJ1-6 . TRBV7-2 TGTGCCAGCAGCTTCGGACAGGGAGGTTCACCCCTCCACTTT CASSFGQGGSPLHF
TRBD2 TRBJ2-7 . TRBV11-2 TGTGCCAGCAGTCGAAGCGGGAGTAGAATGAACGAGCAGTACTTC CASSRSGSRMNEQYF
TRBD1 TRBJ2-4 . TRBV29-1 TGCAGCGCCCTCCGGGACAGGGATGGCATTCAGTACTTC CSALRDRDGIQYF
. TRBJ1-1 . TRBV20-1 TGCAGTGCTAGAGTACCCCTAGGGGACACTGAAGCTTTCTTT CSARVPLGDTEAFF
. TRBJ2-7 . TRBV4-1 TGCGCCAGCAGCCAAGAAACTACCTACGAGCAGTACTTC CASSQETTYEQYF
TRBD1 TRBJ2-7 . TRBV6-2/TRBV6-3 TGTGCCAGCGGGGACAGTTTTAACTACGAGCAGTACTTC CASGDSFNYEQYF
. TRBJ2-4 . TRBV6-2/TRBV6-3 TGTGCCAGCAGTTACTCGTGGAGCGAGGGAAACATTCAGTACTTC CASSYSWSEGNIQYF
TRBD1 TRBJ2-2 . TRBV12-3/TRBV12-4 TGTGCCAGCAGTTCCGGGACAGGGTACCCCGGGGAGCTGTTTTTT CASSSGTGYPGELFF
TRBD2 TRBJ2-7 . TRBV7-2 TGTGCCAGCAGCTCCAGCGGGGAGGGGTCCTACGAGCAGTACTTC CASSSSGEGSYEQYF
. TRBJ2-2 few TRBV7-9 TGTGCCAGCAGCTTTGACACCGCCACCGGGGAGCTGTTTTTT CASSFDTATGELFF
. TRBJ2-5 few TRBV7-9 TGTGCCAGCAGCTTTGTCGGGCTAGATGAGACCCAGTACTTC CASSFVGLDETQYF
. TRBJ2-7 few TRBV5-1 TGCGCCAGCAGCCAGCTCCACGAGCAGTACTTC CASSQLHEQYF
. TRBJ1-6 few TRBV3-1 TGTGCCAGCAGCCAAGCGGGGAGTAATTCACCCCTCCACTTT CASSQAGSNSPLHF
TRBD1 TRBJ2-3 many TRBV24-1 TGTGCCACCAGTGACTCCGACAGGGCCGGCGATACGCAGTATTTT CATSDSDRAGDTQYF
TRBD2 TRBJ2-1 . TRBV9 TGTGCCAGCAGCCCATACGAAACGGGGGGGCGGCGAACCTACAATGAGCAGTTCTTC CASSPYETGGRRTYNEQFF
. TRBJ2-3 few TRBV6-6 TGTGCCAGCAGCTCCCGGGGGGCGGGGGCGGCAGATACGCAGTATTTT CASSSRGAGAADTQYF
. TRBJ2-1 . TRBV6-5 TGTGCCAGCACCCCTCGGACACGCAATGAGCAGTTCTTC CASTPRTRNEQFF
TRBD2 TRBJ2-4 . TRBV20-1 TGCAGTGCTAATAGCGGGGGATTAATTCGGGACATTCAGTACTTC CSANSGGLIRDIQYF
. TRBJ1-1 . TRBV2 TGTGCCAGCAGTGTGGGGGCGGGCACTGAAGCTTTCTTT CASSVGAGTEAFF
. TRBJ2-6 . TRBV5-1 TGCGCCAGCAGCGGGATTTTGGGAATATCGTCCAACGTCCTGACTTTC CASSGILGISSNVLTF
TRBD1 TRBJ2-1 . TRBV7-3 TGTGCCAGCAGCCTCGGGACAGGGGGCTTTGAGCAGTTCTTC CASSLGTGGFEQFF